The source of this TCR beta chain is a study of T cell responses to AZD1222 COVID-19 vaccine. Findings and limits, study-wide: Within unmutated variant regions lay the reported targets of nearly half of spike-specific TCRs. Baseline seropositives among AZD1222 recipients totaled only five to seven. Rises in breadth and depth of Spike-specific TCRs came after two AZD1222 doses.

The CDR3 totals 15 residues. V lost 3 bases to trimming and J lost 6 bases, with 14 bases between them. From germline, CDR1 is MNHNS and CDR2 SASEGT. Using immunoSEQ multiplex PCR, the repertoire was profiled, and TCRdb retains in-frame clones only, with some absent. This table has around 150,000 clones, about 87% appearing once. To note about this clone: Antigen: not known.

The receptor was derived from an adult in good health. The starting material was peripheral blood, obtained on day 0 of AZD1222 vaccination. The chain recombines TRBV6-1 with TRBJ2-2, with D unclear. The CDR3 loop is CASSDPLDKAGELFF. Here the CDR3 DNA reads TGTGCCAGCAGTGATCCCCTAGATAAAGCCGGGGAGCTGTTTTTT.